The subject of this entry is one TCR beta chain. The antigen is not known. This entry belongs to a study of early T cells in non-severe SARS-CoV-2 infection. Turning to the study itself: The sequenced material was bulk RNA from unsorted whole blood, and its chains were unpaired. General study points: Lookups in VDJdb leaned toward anti-spike CD8 responses and missed private and CD4 specificities.

The V and J ends lost 10 bases and 7 bases respectively, with 5 bases between them. The CDR3 is 9 residues long. Germline values: CDR1 SEHNR, CDR2 FQNEAQ (reference sequence). Each cDNA molecule carried a unique molecular identifier. TCRdb processed the 5' RACE reads anew with MiXCR; each CDR3 protein has one entry. The table has some 87,000 distinct CDR3 sequences, roughly 13% seen once. The TCR was taken from an adult who was a healthcare worker with PCR-confirmed SARS-CoV-2 infection or an uninfected control (not recorded which). The chain links TRBV7-9 to TRBJ1-3; D not resolved. The sequencing input was whole blood. The CDR3 DNA reads TGTGCCATCGGGAACACCATATATTTT. Its protein product is CAIGNTIYF.